The clone carrying this T cell receptor (beta chain) was picked up many times. What it recognizes is unknown. Germline assignment: CDR1 LNHDA and CDR2 SQIVND (reference sequence). CDR3 length: 14 amino acids. V shed 6 bases, J shed 7 bases, and the junction held 4 bases outside the gene matches. This sample was included in a study of human T cells and chemical hapten exposure. Whole-study context: Small volume differences among pooled libraries mainly caused per-sample TCR yield variation.

Time point specified: patch test 1, 2 weeks after DPC sensitization. Treatment in this sample: therapeutic diphenylcyclopropenone sensitization with weekly scalp DPC. Alopecia patients deemed DPC-suitable, aged 18 to 70, excluding pregnancy. TCRdb re-analysed the RACE reads in MiXCR, keeping a single row per CDR3 protein. The table lists around 100,000 distinct CDR3 sequences, more than 9.5% of them singletons, with approximately 3.5% in the top ten. Study-level findings and limits: Among TCRs, those above 1 in 1000 frequency were unaffected by DPC sensitization.

The material was whole blood, obtained in connection with sensitization to the hapten diphenylcyclopropenone (DPC). This TCR was sampled from a woman in her forties with alopecia areata. Some clones in this sample may be carry-over from other donors' samples. This chain joins TRBV19 and TRBJ2-2, with 11 nucleotides matching TRBD1. The CDR3 sequence is CASRWTGGSGELFF. For the CDR3, the DNA is TGTGCCAGTAGGTGGACAGGGGGCAGCGGGGAGCTGTTTTTT.